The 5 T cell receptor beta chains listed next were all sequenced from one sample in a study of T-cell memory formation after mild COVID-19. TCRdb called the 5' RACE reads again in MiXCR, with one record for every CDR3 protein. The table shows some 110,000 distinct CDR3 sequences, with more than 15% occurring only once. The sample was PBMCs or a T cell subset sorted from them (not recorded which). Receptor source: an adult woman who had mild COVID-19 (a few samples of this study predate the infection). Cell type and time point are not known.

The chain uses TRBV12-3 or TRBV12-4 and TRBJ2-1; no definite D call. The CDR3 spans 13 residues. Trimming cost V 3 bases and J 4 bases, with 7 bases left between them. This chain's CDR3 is CASSFGPYNEQFF. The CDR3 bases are TGTGCCAGCAGTTTTGGGCCATACAATGAGCAGTTCTTC.

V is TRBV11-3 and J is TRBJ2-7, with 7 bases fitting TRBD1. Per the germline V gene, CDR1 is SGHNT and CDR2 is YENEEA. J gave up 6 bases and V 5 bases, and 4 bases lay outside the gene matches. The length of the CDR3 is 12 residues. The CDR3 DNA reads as TGTGCCAGCAGCGAGGGGGCATTCGAGCAGTACTTC. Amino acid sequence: CASSEGAFEQYF. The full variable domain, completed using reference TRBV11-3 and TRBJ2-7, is EAGVVQSPRYKIIEKKQPVAFWCNPISGHNTLYWYLQNLGQGPELLIRYENEEAVDDSQLPKDRFSAERLKGVDSTLKIQPAELGDSAVYLCASSEGAFEQYFGPGTRLTVT.

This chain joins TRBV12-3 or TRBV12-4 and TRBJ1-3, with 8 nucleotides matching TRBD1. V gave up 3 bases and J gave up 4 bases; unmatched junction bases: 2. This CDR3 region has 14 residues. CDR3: CASSFRGLGNTIYF. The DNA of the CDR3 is TGTGCCAGCAGTTTCAGGGGGCTCGGAAACACCATATATTTT.

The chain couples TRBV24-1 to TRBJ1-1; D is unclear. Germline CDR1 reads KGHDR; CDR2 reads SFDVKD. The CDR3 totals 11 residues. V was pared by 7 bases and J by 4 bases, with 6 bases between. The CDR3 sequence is CATREGTEAFF. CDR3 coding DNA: TGTGCCACCAGGGAGGGCACTGAAGCTTTCTTT.

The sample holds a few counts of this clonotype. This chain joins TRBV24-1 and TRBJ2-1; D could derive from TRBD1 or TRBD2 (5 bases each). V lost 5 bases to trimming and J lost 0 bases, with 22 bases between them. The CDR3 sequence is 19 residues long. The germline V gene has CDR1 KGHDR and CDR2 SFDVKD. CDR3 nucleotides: TGTGCCACCAGTGGCAACCGGGACCGCATAATAGTCTCCTACAATGAGCAGTTCTTC. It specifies CATSGNRDRIIVSYNEQFF.